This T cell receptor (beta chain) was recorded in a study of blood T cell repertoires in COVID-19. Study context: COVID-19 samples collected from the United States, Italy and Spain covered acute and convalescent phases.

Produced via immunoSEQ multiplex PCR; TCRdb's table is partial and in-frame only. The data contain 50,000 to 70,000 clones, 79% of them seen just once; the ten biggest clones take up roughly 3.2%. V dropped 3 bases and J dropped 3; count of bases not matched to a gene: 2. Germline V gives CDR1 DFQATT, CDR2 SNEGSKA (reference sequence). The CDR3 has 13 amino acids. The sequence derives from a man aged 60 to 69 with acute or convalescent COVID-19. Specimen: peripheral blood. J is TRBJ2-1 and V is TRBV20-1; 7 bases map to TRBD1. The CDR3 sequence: CSASRGHYNEQFF. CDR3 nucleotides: TGCAGTGCTAGTAGGGGGCACTACAATGAGCAGTTCTTC.